This TCR beta chain was observed in a study of cytomegalovirus exposure and HLA in healthy donors. Findings of the study overall: A classifier reportedly called cytomegalovirus status with high sensitivity and specificity. It was in a later analysis that TCR association rates were seen to vary by HLA locus, highest for DRB1 and lowest for HLA-C.

Use of 60 Vbeta and 13 Jbeta primers characterized the PCR. Sequencing used immunoSEQ multiplex PCR; TCRdb keeps in-frame clones, though not all of them. This table has some 150,000 clones, approximately 81% appearing once. Germline CDR1 is SGHRS and CDR2 is YFSETQ. CDR3 length: 14 amino acids. The junction had 5 bases not matched to a gene; V was cut back by 2 bases and J by 8 bases. As concerns this clone: Antigen specificity is unknown.

The sequenced material came from PBMCs. The gene calls are TRBV5-1 and TRBJ1-4, with TRBD1 matching 8 bases. The TCR sequence derives from a young woman in good health and CMV-seronegative. CDR3 sequence reads: CASSLTGGREKLFF. CDR3 DNA sequence: TGCGCCAGCAGCTTAACAGGGGGTAGGGAAAAACTGTTTTTT.